The clone carrying this T cell receptor (beta chain) was seen repeatedly, ten times or more. This entry comes from a study of T cells in Graves' hyperthyroidism and ophthalmopathy. The germline V and J ends were trimmed by 3 bases and 2 bases, with 9 bases remaining between them. The CDR3 contains 14 residues. An absence of ophthalmopathy progression within 18 months meant stable Graves' hyperthyroidism. What was amplified from RNA transcripts were TCR beta CDR3 regions. The HTBI primer set served for first-round RT-PCR of the TCR CDR3. TCRdb reanalysed the multiplex PCR reads using MiXCR and keeps one entry per CDR3 protein. This table holds 600,000 to 650,000 distinct CDR3 sequences, 15% to 20% found once.

The TCR was taken from a woman aged 25 to 45 with Graves' hyperthyroidism. The specimen was blood. The chain joins TRBV12-3 or TRBV12-4 to TRBJ2-3; D uncertain. The CDR3 sequence: CASSFWGNTDTQYF. Here the CDR3 DNA reads TGTGCCAGCAGTTTCTGGGGAAACACAGATACGCAGTATTTT.